The 5 T cell receptor beta chains presented below share a single source sample, sequenced in a study of CD8+ T cells in alopecia areata (dated by TCRdb to the late 2010s). The sample's treatment or condition, from its label and the paper: oral pan-JAK inhibitor, 5-10 mg twice daily. Receptor libraries were prepared by the immunoSEQ multiplex PCR assay. To provide template for TCR sequencing, every sample had RNA extracted and reverse transcribed into cDNA. Drawn from immuneACCESS, this table holds only the in-frame rearrangements with V and J called that TCRdb kept. Clones are partly lost; checked studies trace under half to an unresolved V gene and leave the rest unexplained. Recorded for this sample are roughly 100,000 clones; 55% to 75% of them occurred a single time. The ten largest clonotypes hold roughly 15% of the sample. The input for sequencing was CD8+ T cells sorted from blood, taken at approximately week 60, from a patient treated with tofacitinib. The receptors shown here come from a human donor with alopecia areata.

This chain joins TRBV6-4 and TRBJ2-1; 11 bases fit TRBD2. CDR3 length: 17 residues. In germline, CDR1 is MRHNA, CDR2 SNTAGT. V lost 3 bases to trimming and J lost 0 bases; unmatched junction nucleotides: 4. The CDR3 nucleotides read TGTGCCAGCAGTGAACTAGCGGGGGCCCGCTCCTACAATGAGCAGTTCTTC. This translates into CASSELAGARSYNEQFF.

The chain employs TRBV5-1 and TRBJ2-2; tentatively, D is TRBD1 (6 bases). Germline lookup yields CDR1 SGHRS and CDR2 YFSETQ. This CDR3 is 16 amino acids long. V lost 0 bases to trimming and J lost 6 bases, with 15 bases between them. CDR3 amino acids: CASSLVTGQRAGELFF. In nucleotides, the CDR3 is TGCGCCAGCAGCTTGGTAACAGGGCAAAGGGCCGGGGAGCTGTTTTTT.

The rearrangement links TRBV7-9 to TRBJ2-5; 10 bases are shared with TRBD1. Per the germline V gene, CDR1 is SEHNR and CDR2 is FQNEAQ (reference sequence). V was clipped by 4 bases and J by 5 bases; unmatched bases: 16. CDR3 length equals 18 residues. CDR3 bases: TGTGCCAGCAGCTCCTATCCCGCCCCGGGACAGGGGCGGGAGACCCAGTACTTC. Residues: CASSSYPAPGQGRETQYF. Full variable domain (outside the CDR3, taken from reference TRBV7-9 and TRBJ2-5): DTGVSQNPRHKITKRGQNVTFRCDPISEHNRLYWYRQTLGQGPEFLTYFQNEAQLEKSRLLSDRFSAERPKGSFSTLEIQRTEQGDSAMYLCASSSYPAPGQGRETQYFGPGTRLLVL.

This clone was seen a few times. The rearrangement joins TRBV15 to TRBJ1-1; D gene uncertain. The CDR3 contains 17 residues. Germline V gene sequence: CDR1 LNHNV, CDR2 YYDKDF (reference sequence). The V end lost 0 bases, the J end lost 0 bases, and 14 bases lay between the germline ends. The CDR3: CATSRDRTVSLNTEAFF. CDR3 sequence (DNA): TGTGCCACCAGCAGAGATCGCACTGTAAGTTTGAACACTGAAGCTTTCTTT. Full variable domain (remainder filled in from reference TRBV15 and TRBJ1-1): DAMVIQNPRYQVTQFGKPVTLSCSQTLNHNVMYWYQQKSSQAPKLLFHYYDKDFNNEADTPDNFQSRRPNTSFCFLDIRSPGLGDTAMYLCATSRDRTVSLNTEAFFGQGTRLTVV.

Only a few counts were recorded for this clone. The V gene is TRBV5-1, the J gene TRBJ2-7; D call uncertain. CDR3 size: 13 residues. CDR1 is SGHRS, CDR2 YFSETQ, per germline. Trimming took off 3 bases at V and 2 bases at J, with 9 bases between the two ends. CDR3 protein: CASSSAGAYEQYF. The CDR3 coding sequence is TGCGCCAGCAGCTCAGCAGGTGCCTACGAGCAGTACTTC.